The T cell receptor (beta chain) under discussion was sequenced for a study of OX40 agonist ivuxolimab in advanced cancers. Patients had blood sampled at baseline and again on cycle 4 day 1 and cycle 7 day 1. Details on this clone: What it recognizes is unknown.

Trimming pared 5 bases from V and 1 base from J, leaving 9 bases between. This CDR3 has 14 amino acids. The germline V gene encodes CDR1 GTSNPN and CDR2 SVGIG (reference sequence). Study conclusions and caveats: CD8+ T cells showed, on average, more clonal expansion than CD4+ cells. A proportion of nonresponders additionally exhibited low normalized T-cell clonal expansion.

Generated by immunoSEQ multiplex PCR, the TCRdb table keeps only in-frame clones and is missing some. The top ten hold around a third of the sample, which has roughly 20,000 clones, 87% seen once. The receptor was isolated from an adult with an advanced solid tumor such as melanoma, head and neck, liver or kidney cancer. Sequencing used CD4+ or CD8+ T cells sorted from blood, obtained in a trial of the OX40 agonist ivuxolimab. The chain employs TRBV30 and TRBJ2-6; D remains ambiguous. DNA of the CDR3: TGTGCCTGGGGTTCAGTATCTGGGGCCAACGTCCTGACTTTC. It specifies CAWGSVSGANVLTF.